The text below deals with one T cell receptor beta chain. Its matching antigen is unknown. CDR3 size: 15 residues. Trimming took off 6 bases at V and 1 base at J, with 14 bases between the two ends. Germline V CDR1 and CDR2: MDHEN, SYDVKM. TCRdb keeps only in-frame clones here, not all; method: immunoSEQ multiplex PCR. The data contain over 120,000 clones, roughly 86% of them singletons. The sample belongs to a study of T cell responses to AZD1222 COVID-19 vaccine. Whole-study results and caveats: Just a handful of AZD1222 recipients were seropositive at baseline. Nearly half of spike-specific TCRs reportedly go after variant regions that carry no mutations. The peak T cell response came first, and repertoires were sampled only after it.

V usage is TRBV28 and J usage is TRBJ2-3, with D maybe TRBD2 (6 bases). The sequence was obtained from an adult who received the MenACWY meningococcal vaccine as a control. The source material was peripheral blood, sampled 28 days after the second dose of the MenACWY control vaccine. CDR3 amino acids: CASRPNGSGTDTQYF. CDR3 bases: TGTGCCAGCAGACCCAACGGGAGTGGCACAGATACGCAGTATTTT.